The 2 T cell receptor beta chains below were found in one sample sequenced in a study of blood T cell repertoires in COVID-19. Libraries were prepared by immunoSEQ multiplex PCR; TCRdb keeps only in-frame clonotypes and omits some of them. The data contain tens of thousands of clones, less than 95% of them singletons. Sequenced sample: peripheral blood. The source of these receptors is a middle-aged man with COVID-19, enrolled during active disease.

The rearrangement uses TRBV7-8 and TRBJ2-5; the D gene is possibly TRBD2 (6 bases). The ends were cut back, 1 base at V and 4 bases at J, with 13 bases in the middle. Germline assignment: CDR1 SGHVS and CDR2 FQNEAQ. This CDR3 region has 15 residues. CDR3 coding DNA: TGTGCCAGCAGCTTAGGTTTGGGAGGTCCAGAGACCCAGTACTTC. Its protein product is CASSLGLGGPETQYF.

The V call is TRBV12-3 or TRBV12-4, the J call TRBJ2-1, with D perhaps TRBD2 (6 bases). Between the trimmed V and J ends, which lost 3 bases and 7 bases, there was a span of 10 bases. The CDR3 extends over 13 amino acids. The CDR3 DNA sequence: TGTGCCAGCAGTTTGATCCGGGAGAATGAGCAGTTCTTC. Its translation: CASSLIRENEQFF.